The 26 T cell receptor beta chains below all came from one sample that was sequenced in a study of shared clonotypes between healthy human individuals. Naive CD8 cells lacked CD45RO and underwent positive selection for CCR7, leaving out terminally differentiated effector memory CD45RA+ cells. This table comes from immunoSEQ multiplex PCR, and its TCRdb copy is limited to in-frame clones, with some not included. The sample comprises around 2,000,000 clones, approximately 94% of which are singletons, and 0.85% to 1.3% rests with the top ten. Sample: naive CD8+ T cells sorted from blood. The receptor set was obtained from a man aged 18 to 29 in good health.

The gene calls are TRBV19 and TRBJ2-5; 7 bases agree with TRBD2. Per germline, CDR1 LNHDA and CDR2 SQIVND (reference sequence). The CDR3 runs 18 residues. The V gene end was trimmed by 5 bases and the J gene end by 5 bases; junction bases not matched to a gene: 20. The CDR3 nucleotides are TGTGCCAGTAGTTCCTATAGCGGGCCTACCTTCTCGGAGGAGACCCAGTACTTC. It yields the protein CASSSYSGPTFSEETQYF.

This chain uses TRBV29-1 with TRBJ1-1; no definite D call. The CDR3 sequence is 12 residues long. V dropped 0 bases and J dropped 6 bases, with 8 bases sitting between them. CDR1 and CDR2 from the germline V gene are SQVTM and ANQGSEA. CDR3 bases: TGCAGCGTTGAAGATATGGCAGCTGAAGCTTTCTTT. Protein: CSVEDMAAEAFF.

This chain joins TRBV9 and TRBJ2-1; perhaps TRBD2 as D (9 bases). Trimming left V 4 bases short and J 2 bases short, with 25 bases between. Germline V gene data show CDR1 as SGDLS and CDR2 as YYNGEE. This CDR3 is built from 19 residues. The CDR3 coding sequence is TGTGCCAGCAGCCCTCGGGACAGGATTACTAGCGGGCCCTACAATGAGCAGTTCTTC. This translates into CASSPRDRITSGPYNEQFF.

The CDR3 DNA reads as TGTGCCAGCGGGGACCACTACGAGCAGTACTTC. It translates to CASGDHYEQYF. The genes are TRBV6-1 and TRBJ2-7; either TRBD1 or TRBD2 may supply D (5 bases each). Germline loops: CDR1 MNHNS, CDR2 SASEGT. V was trimmed by 8 bases and J by 3 bases, leaving 8 bases between them. CDR3 size: 11 residues.

The chain links TRBV21-1 to TRBJ2-7; the table's D call, TRBD1, was not checked against the DNA. TRBV21-1 is reported as a pseudogene. The CDR3 spans 14 residues. CDR3 region: CASITDDRVYEQYF. The CDR3 nucleotides are TGTGCCAGCATTACTGACGACAGGGTCTACGAGCAGTACTTC.

The V and J genes are TRBV28 and TRBJ1-2; 7 positions agree with TRBD1. CDR1 and CDR2 (germline): MDHEN, SYDVKM. This CDR3 is 14 amino acids long. J lost 8 bases, V lost 5 bases, and 11 bases had no gene match. CDR3 nucleotides: TGTGCCAGCAGTACTAATCCGACAGGGAGGGGCTACACCTTC. Encoded protein: CASSTNPTGRGYTF.

Concerning this clone: This sample also contains other DNA sequences that code for the same CDR3. This chain connects TRBV5-4 to TRBJ2-7, with TRBD1 matching 8 bases. The CDR3 extends over 13 amino acids. V shed 3 bases, J shed 4 bases, and the junction held 3 bases outside the gene matches. Germline-derived CDR1 and CDR2 are SGHNT and YYREEE (reference sequence). Written as DNA, the CDR3 is TGTGCCAGCAGCTCGGACAGGGCTTACGAGCAGTACTTC. Translating it yields CASSSDRAYEQYF.

The rearrangement uses TRBV6-5 and TRBJ1-1; the D gene is possibly TRBD1 (5 bases). V was shortened by 6 bases and J by 4 bases, with 15 bases between the two germline ends. The germline gives CDR1 MNHEY, CDR2 SVGAGI. The CDR3 totals 14 residues. This chain's CDR3 is CASRPQWGSTEAFF. The CDR3 DNA follows: TGTGCCAGCAGACCCCAGTGGGGGAGCACTGAAGCTTTCTTT.

This clone was detected once. The chain employs TRBV27 and TRBJ2-7; TRBD2 aligns across 14 bases. With V trimmed by 4 bases and J by 2 bases, 1 base remained unmatched. This CDR3 has 15 residues. From germline, CDR1 is MNHEY and CDR2 SMNVEV (reference sequence). This chain's CDR3 is CASSWTSGGTYEQYF. The DNA of the CDR3 is TGTGCCAGCAGTTGGACTAGCGGGGGGACCTACGAGCAGTACTTC.

The chain employs TRBV7-9 and TRBJ2-5; no definite D call. The CDR3 loop spans 15 amino acids. Germline V CDR1 and CDR2: SEHNR, FQNEAQ (reference sequence). The germline V and J ends were trimmed by 5 bases and 4 bases, with 17 bases remaining between them. The chain's CDR3 is CASSPQNEMRETQYF. The CDR3 DNA is TGTGCCAGCAGCCCCCAAAATGAGATGCGAGAGACCCAGTACTTC.

V usage is TRBV4-1 and J usage is TRBJ2-7, with TRBD1 as a possible D gene (6 bases). CDR1 and CDR2 from the germline V gene are MGHRA and YSYEKL. The V gene lost 2 bases and the J gene lost 5 bases, with 16 bases spanning the gap. This CDR3 region has 15 residues. The CDR3 coding sequence is TGCGCCAGCAGCCAACTCCACAGGGAAGGGCACGAGCAGTACTTC. The encoded protein is CASSQLHREGHEQYF.

The V gene is TRBV11-2, the J gene TRBJ2-3; unclear D gene. V was trimmed by 0 bases and J by 11 bases, leaving 15 bases between them. The CDR3 consists of 14 residues. Germline V gene lookup returns CDR1 SGHAT and CDR2 FQNNGV. CDR3 coding DNA: TGTGCCAGCAGCTTAGAGACCCCTTCTCGAGGGCAGTATTTT. It yields the protein CASSLETPSRGQYF.

A remark on this clone: Different DNA sequences within this sample yield the same CDR3. The rearrangement uses TRBV28 and TRBJ2-7; D possibly corresponds to TRBD1 (6 bases). Deletions cut 3 bases from V and 4 bases from J, with 7 bases between. The CDR3 is 12 amino acids. The germline gives CDR1 MDHEN, CDR2 SYDVKM. In DNA form, the CDR3 reads TGTGCCAGCAGTTTGGGGGCATACGAGCAGTACTTC. It yields the protein CASSLGAYEQYF.

Only one count was recorded for this clone. The V call is TRBV27, the J call TRBJ2-5; 9 positions agree with TRBD1. Germline V CDR1 and CDR2: MNHEY, SMNVEV (reference sequence). This CDR3 comprises 13 residues. With V trimmed by 6 bases and J by 7 bases, 6 bases remained unmatched. In nucleotides, the CDR3 is TGTGCCAGCAGGGACAGGGGTTTTGTGACCCAGTACTTC. Amino acid sequence: CASRDRGFVTQYF.

This sequence joins TRBV27 and TRBJ2-7; D uncertain. CDR1 MNHEY and CDR2 SMNVEV come from the germline V gene (reference sequence). CDR3 length: 14 amino acids. The ends were cut back, 3 bases at V and 0 bases at J, with 9 bases in the middle. This CDR3 reads CASSFRRSSYEQYF. CDR3 coding DNA: TGTGCCAGCAGTTTTAGGCGGAGCTCCTACGAGCAGTACTTC.

The chain employs TRBV7-9 and TRBJ2-5; 10 nucleotides align to TRBD2. Germline loops: CDR1 SEHNR, CDR2 FQNEAQ (reference sequence). V trimming: 2 bases; J trimming: 9 bases; junction bases outside the gene matches: 3. This CDR3 contains 13 residues. The CDR3 spells CASSLSSGSSQYF. In DNA form, the CDR3 reads TGTGCCAGCAGCTTATCTAGCGGGAGTTCCCAGTACTTC. Together with reference TRBV7-9 and TRBJ2-5, the CDR3 gives the full variable domain: DTGVSQNPRHKITKRGQNVTFRCDPISEHNRLYWYRQTLGQGPEFLTYFQNEAQLEKSRLLSDRFSAERPKGSFSTLEIQRTEQGDSAMYLCASSLSSGSSQYFGPGTRLLVL.

This clone was counted only a few times. The V and J genes are TRBV6-5 and TRBJ2-7; TRBD1 might be the D (6 bases). This CDR3 has 14 amino acids. V lost 2 bases and J lost 0, with 8 bases in between. Per germline, CDR1 MNHEY and CDR2 SVGAGI. This chain's CDR3 is CASSYGQSSYEQYF. The CDR3 region has the DNA TGTGCCAGCAGTTACGGACAGAGCTCCTACGAGCAGTACTTC.

The V call is TRBV4-3, the J call TRBJ2-7, with D possibly being TRBD2 (6 bases). CDR1 and CDR2 from the germline V gene are LGHNA and YSLEER. Trimming cost V 3 bases and J 4 bases, with 16 bases left between them. CDR3 length equals 15 residues. The DNA for the CDR3 is TGCGCCAGCAGCCAGGTACCGGGAGAAGTGTACGAGCAGTACTTC. This codes for CASSQVPGEVYEQYF.

The rearrangement links TRBV13 to TRBJ1-1; no definite D call. Germline lookup yields CDR1 PRHDT and CDR2 FYEKMQ (reference sequence). The CDR3 consists of 12 residues. The V gene lost 5 bases and the J gene lost 8 bases, with 12 bases spanning the gap. The CDR3 sequence is CASSLEVSEAFF. The CDR3 bases are TGTGCCAGCAGCCTCGAGGTATCGGAAGCTTTCTTT.

The chain couples TRBV6-6 to TRBJ2-7; 9 positions agree with TRBD1. J gave up 4 bases and V 5 bases, and 6 bases lay outside the gene matches. This CDR3 is 14 amino acids long. Germline-derived CDR1 and CDR2 are MNHNY and SVGAGI (reference sequence). The CDR3 reads CASSTRDRAYEQYF. DNA of the CDR3: TGTGCCAGCAGTACCCGGGACAGGGCTTACGAGCAGTACTTC.

This clone came up a few times. CDR3 DNA: TGCGCCAGCAGCCAAGGTCGAGATTACACCTTC. Translation gives CASSQGRDYTF. The gene calls are TRBV4-1 and TRBJ1-2, with D unclear. V lost 1 base to trimming and J lost 11 bases, with 8 bases between them. The CDR3 covers 11 residues. The germline gives CDR1 MGHRA, CDR2 YSYEKL.

Of note for this clone: Additional DNA sequences in this sample encode the identical CDR3. This rearrangement joins TRBV5-1 to TRBJ2-5; 7 bases fit TRBD1. This CDR3 region has 14 residues. The germline V gene encodes CDR1 SGHRS and CDR2 YFSETQ. J gave up 2 bases and V 0 bases, and 1 base lay outside the gene matches. The CDR3 nucleotides read TGCGCCAGCAGCTTGGACAGGGGACAAGAGACCCAGTACTTC. Residues: CASSLDRGQETQYF.

The rearrangement uses TRBV9 and TRBJ1-6; TRBD1 might be the D (5 bases). The CDR3 has 14 residues. Trimming shortened V by 5 bases and J by 7 bases, and 13 bases separated the two germline ends. Germline V gene data show CDR1 as SGDLS and CDR2 as YYNGEE. The CDR3 DNA sequence: TGTGCCAGCAGTTCCGGGACGGGAAATTCACCCCTCCACTTT. Residues: CASSSGTGNSPLHF.

The V call is TRBV9, the J call TRBJ2-1; D not resolved. Germline lookup yields CDR1 SGDLS and CDR2 YYNGEE. This CDR3 is built from 13 residues. V lost 3 bases and J 3 bases, leaving 7 bases between the germline ends. The CDR3 here is CASSADRYNEQFF. CDR3 nucleotide sequence: TGTGCCAGCAGCGCGGACCGCTACAATGAGCAGTTCTTC.

The chain recombines TRBV5-5 with TRBJ2-7, with 14 bases lining up with TRBD2. The CDR3 length is 19 residues. V was pared by 0 bases and J by 2 bases, with 10 bases of the junction left unmatched. CDR1 SGHKS and CDR2 YYEKEE come from the germline V gene (reference sequence). The CDR3 DNA is TGTGCCAGCAGCTTGGGAGGCAGGGGACTAGCGGGAGTCACCTACGAGCAGTACTTC. This translates into CASSLGGRGLAGVTYEQYF.

The chain carries TRBV5-6 and TRBJ2-5; no clear D. Trimming shortened V by 6 bases and J by 3 bases, and 9 bases separated the two germline ends. This CDR3 region has 12 residues. Germline CDR1 SGHDT, CDR2 YYEEEE. Here the CDR3 reads CASTDAEETQYF. CDR3 DNA: TGTGCCAGCACAGACGCTGAAGAGACCCAGTACTTC.